Listed below are T cell receptor beta chains from one sample, sequenced in a study of T cells in Graves' hyperthyroidism and ophthalmopathy. One entry per CDR3 protein, called by TCRdb with MiXCR from the multiplex PCR reads. Here the sample spans roughly 500,000 distinct CDR3 sequences, about 43% being singletons. Sequencing used peripheral blood or thyroid tissue (not recorded which). Receptors were obtained from an adult woman with Graves' disease, either hyperthyroidism or ophthalmopathy (not recorded which). CDR3s include the opening cysteine and the closing phenylalanine or tryptophan. A D gene is named only where the DNA matches it firmly. Only part of the rows carry a size: once, few, many, or a class if the clone is expanded.

j_call	d_call	clone_size	v_call	cdr3_aa	cdr3_nt
TRBJ2-7	NA	many	TRBV27	CASSLYGQSEQYF	TGTGCCAGCAGTTTATACGGTCAGTCCGAGCAGTACTTC
TRBJ1-3	NA	NA	TRBV20-1	CSARAGGGNTIYF	TGCAGTGCTAGAGCTGGAGGAGGGAACACCATATATTTT
TRBJ2-5	TRBD1	NA	TRBV11-2	CASSLATGGWETQYF	TGTGCCAGCAGCTTAGCGACAGGGGGCTGGGAGACCCAGTACTTC
TRBJ2-2	NA	NA	TRBV2	CASRSPRAAWTGELFF	TGTGCCAGCAGATCCCCCCGGGCGGCGTGGACCGGGGAGCTGTTTTTT
TRBJ2-6	NA	NA	TRBV5-8	CASSQEAASGANVLTF	TGTGCCAGCAGCCAAGAGGCGGCCTCTGGGGCCAACGTCCTGACTTTC
TRBJ1-5	TRBD1	few	TRBV6-5	CASSSGTGDDQPQHF	TGTGCCTCCAGTTCGGGGACAGGAGACGATCAGCCCCAGCATTTT
TRBJ1-2	NA	many	TRBV12-3/TRBV12-4	CASSTQPGSGYTF	TGTGCCAGCAGTACGCAGCCAGGCTCTGGCTACACCTTC
TRBJ2-7	NA	many	TRBV6-5	CASVSSPGTKNEQYF	TGTGCCAGCGTTAGCAGCCCCGGGACAAAGAACGAGCAGTACTTC
TRBJ2-7	NA	NA	TRBV14	CASSQGSARGEEQYF	TGTGCCAGCAGCCAAGGCAGTGCCAGGGGTGAAGAGCAGTACTTC
TRBJ1-6	NA	NA	TRBV20-1	CSARGRVNSPLHF	TGCAGTGCTAGGGGGAGGGTTAATTCACCCCTCCACTTT